This TCR beta chain emerged from a study of T cell changes during pregnancy in multiple sclerosis. This clone has a single count. Germline-derived CDR1 and CDR2 are SGHDT and YYEEEE. Trimming removed 6 bases from V and 5 bases from J, with 11 bases in between. The CDR3 sequence is 12 residues long. Generated by immunoSEQ multiplex PCR, the TCRdb table keeps only in-frame clones and is missing some. The sample carries around 88,000 clones, about 90% recorded once. The sample consisted of peripheral blood, taken after pregnancy. This sequence originates from a female donor in good health, enrolled as a control in a pregnancy study. J is TRBJ2-5 and V is TRBV5-6; D is unclear. CDR3 sequence (DNA): TGTGCCAGCACTTGGTCGGAGGAGACCCAGTACTTC. Translated, it gives CASTWSEETQYF.